This is a list of T cell receptor beta chains from one sample in a study of siplizumab effects on memory and regulatory T cells. The data were produced by immunoSEQ multiplex PCR, yet TCRdb's version contains in-frame clones alone and is incomplete. Among about 120,000 clones listed, roughly 94% were seen once. Sequencing was done on a sample of non-Treg CD4+ T cells sorted from blood. The receptors were gathered from a human donor in good health. The CDR3 runs from the conserved cysteine through the conserved F or W. A D gene is named only where the DNA matches it firmly. Size tells how often a clone was seen (once, few, many) or the class of an expanded clone, and some rows leave it out.

size: NA; J: TRBJ1-1; V: TRBV5-4; D: NA; CDR3: CASSWAEGTEAFF; DNA: TGTGCCAGCAGCTGGGCCGAGGGCACTGAAGCTTTCTTT
size: NA; J: TRBJ2-5; V: TRBV27; D: TRBD1; CDR3: CASRPGQGQETQYF; DNA: TGTGCCAGCAGACCGGGACAGGGGCAAGAGACCCAGTACTTC
size: NA; J: TRBJ2-1; V: TRBV5-1; D: TRBD1; CDR3: CASSLAPDRGLNEQFF; DNA: TGCGCCAGCAGCTTGGCCCCGGACAGGGGGCTAAATGAGCAGTTCTTC
size: NA; J: TRBJ1-2; V: TRBV2; D: NA; CDR3: CASVESPLSNYGYTF; DNA: TGTGCCAGCGTAGAGTCCCCACTATCTAACTATGGCTACACCTTC
size: NA; J: TRBJ2-7; V: TRBV7-3; D: TRBD2; CDR3: CASSSGLATDEQYF; DNA: TGTGCCAGCAGCTCGGGACTAGCAACCGATGAGCAGTACTTC
size: once; J: TRBJ2-7; V: TRBV7-8; D: NA; CDR3: CASRKRGELYEQYF; DNA: TGTGCCAGCAGAAAAAGGGGGGAATTATACGAGCAGTACTTC
size: NA; J: TRBJ2-3; V: TRBV7-9; D: NA; CDR3: CASSLGPLSTDTQYF; DNA: TGTGCCAGCAGCTTAGGACCACTCAGCACAGATACGCAGTATTTT
size: NA; J: TRBJ1-2; V: TRBV10-2; D: NA; CDR3: CASSESTRTQGGYTF; DNA: TGCGCCAGCAGTGAGTCGACTCGGACTCAGGGAGGCTACACCTTC
size: NA; J: TRBJ2-5; V: TRBV5-1; D: NA; CDR3: CASSPYGRETQYF; DNA: TGCGCCAGCAGCCCCTACGGACGGGAGACCCAGTACTTC
size: once; J: TRBJ2-7; V: TRBV6-5; D: NA; CDR3: CASSQSAVQRGEQYF; DNA: TGTGCCAGCAGCCAGAGCGCTGTCCAACGAGGGGAGCAGTACTTC
size: NA; J: TRBJ2-7; V: TRBV19; D: TRBD2; CDR3: CASSLGSGRGARVYEQYF; DNA: TGTGCCAGTAGTCTAGGTAGCGGGAGAGGGGCCCGAGTCTACGAGCAGTACTTC
size: NA; J: TRBJ2-7; V: TRBV30; D: NA; CDR3: CAWRIGGIAYEQYF; DNA: TGTGCCTGGAGGATCGGGGGCATCGCCTACGAGCAGTACTTC
size: NA; J: TRBJ2-5; V: TRBV6-1; D: TRBD2; CDR3: CASTTSGGPQETQYF; DNA: TGTGCCAGCACCACCAGCGGGGGACCGCAAGAGACCCAGTACTTC
size: NA; J: TRBJ2-7; V: TRBV6-5; D: TRBD2; CDR3: CASSYGLAASYEQYF; DNA: TGTGCCAGCAGTTACGGTCTAGCGGCGAGCTACGAGCAGTACTTC
size: NA; J: TRBJ2-5; V: TRBV19; D: NA; CDR3: CASSYGTGTRETQYF; DNA: TGTGCCAGTAGCTATGGGACAGGGACTAGGGAGACCCAGTACTTC
size: once; J: TRBJ2-7; V: TRBV7-9; D: NA; CDR3: CASSYLVGLINYEQYF; DNA: TGTGCCAGCAGCTACCTTGTGGGGCTGATTAACTACGAGCAGTACTTC
size: NA; J: TRBJ2-7; V: TRBV10-3; D: NA; CDR3: CATGYTYEQYF; DNA: TGTGCCACCGGTTATACCTACGAGCAGTACTTC
size: NA; J: TRBJ1-1; V: TRBV19; D: NA; CDR3: CASSQITGRAEAFF; DNA: TGTGCCAGTAGTCAGATCACAGGGCGGGCTGAAGCTTTCTTT
size: NA; J: TRBJ2-7; V: TRBV10-3; D: NA; CDR3: CAISNKGGYEQYF; DNA: TGTGCCATCAGTAATAAGGGGGGGTACGAGCAGTACTTC
size: NA; J: TRBJ2-1; V: TRBV18; D: NA; CDR3: CASSIRDLQRGEQFF; DNA: TGTGCCAGCTCAATCCGGGACTTGCAAAGGGGTGAGCAGTTCTTC
size: NA; J: TRBJ2-7; V: TRBV6-5; D: NA; CDR3: CASSYSWTARSEQYF; DNA: TGTGCCAGCAGTTACTCATGGACAGCCAGGTCCGAGCAGTACTTC
size: NA; J: TRBJ2-7; V: TRBV2; D: NA; CDR3: CASSVSSYEQYF; DNA: TGTGCCAGCAGCGTTAGCAGCTACGAGCAGTACTTC
size: NA; J: TRBJ2-3; V: TRBV7-9; D: TRBD2; CDR3: CASSLNLAGGHTQYF; DNA: TGTGCCAGCAGCTTAAACCTAGCGGGAGGTCATACGCAGTATTTT
size: NA; J: TRBJ1-2; V: TRBV11-2; D: NA; CDR3: CASSLADRNGYTF; DNA: TGTGCCAGCAGCTTAGCCGACAGGAATGGCTACACCTTC
size: NA; J: TRBJ2-7; V: TRBV29-1; D: NA; CDR3: CSVEDPGTSYEQYF; DNA: TGCAGCGTTGAAGACCCGGGGACCTCCTACGAGCAGTACTTC
size: NA; J: TRBJ2-1; V: TRBV6-4; D: TRBD1; CDR3: CASRAGTVYNEQFF; DNA: TGTGCCAGCAGGGCCGGGACAGTGTACAATGAGCAGTTCTTC
size: NA; J: TRBJ1-2; V: TRBV11-2; D: NA; CDR3: CASSSQRARSIGDGYTF; DNA: TGTGCCAGCAGCTCCCAGAGGGCCCGGTCTATCGGGGATGGCTACACCTTC